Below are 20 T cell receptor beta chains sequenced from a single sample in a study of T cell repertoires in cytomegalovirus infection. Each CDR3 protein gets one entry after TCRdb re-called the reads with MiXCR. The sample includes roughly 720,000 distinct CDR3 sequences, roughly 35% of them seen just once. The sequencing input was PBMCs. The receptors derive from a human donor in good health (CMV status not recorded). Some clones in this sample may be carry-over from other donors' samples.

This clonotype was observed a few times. CDR3 sequence: CASSYGTGGPYEQYF. CDR3 in DNA: TGTGCCAGCAGTTACGGGACAGGGGGACCCTACGAGCAGTACTTC. The V and J genes are TRBV6-5 and TRBJ2-7, with TRBD1 identical over 11 bases. Trimming at V came to 2 bases and at J to 2 bases, leaving 2 bases not matched to a gene. This CDR3 comprises 15 residues. Germline lookup yields CDR1 MNHEY and CDR2 SVGAGI.

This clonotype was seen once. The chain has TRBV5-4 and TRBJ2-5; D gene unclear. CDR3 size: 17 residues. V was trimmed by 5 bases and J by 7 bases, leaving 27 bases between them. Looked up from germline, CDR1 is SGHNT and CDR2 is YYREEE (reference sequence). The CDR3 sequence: CASSFHQGPDVLGTQYF. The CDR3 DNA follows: TGTGCCAGCAGTTTCCATCAAGGGCCGGATGTTCTGGGGACCCAGTACTTC.

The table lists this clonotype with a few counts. The CDR3 loop is CASSPQIRDTQYF. In DNA, the CDR3 is TGTGCCAGCAGCCCCCAAATCAGAGATACGCAGTATTTT. This rearrangement joins TRBV5-6 to TRBJ2-3; unclear D gene. The CDR3 runs 13 residues. Germline V gene data show CDR1 as SGHDT and CDR2 as YYEEEE. V lost 4 bases and J lost 5, with 11 bases in between.

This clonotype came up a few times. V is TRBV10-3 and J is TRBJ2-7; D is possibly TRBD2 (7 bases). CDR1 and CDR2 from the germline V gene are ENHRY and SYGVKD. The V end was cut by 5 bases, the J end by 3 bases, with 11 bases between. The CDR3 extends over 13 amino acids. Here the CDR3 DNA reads TGTGCCATCAGTTTAGGGGGGGACTACGAGCAGTACTTC. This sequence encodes CAISLGGDYEQYF.

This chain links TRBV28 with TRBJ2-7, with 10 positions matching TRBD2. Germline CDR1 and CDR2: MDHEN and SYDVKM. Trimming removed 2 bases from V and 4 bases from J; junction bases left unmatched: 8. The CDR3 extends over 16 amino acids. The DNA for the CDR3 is TGTGCCAGCAGTTTAGTAGCGGGGGGTCTAAAATACGAGCAGTACTTC. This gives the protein CASSLVAGGLKYEQYF.

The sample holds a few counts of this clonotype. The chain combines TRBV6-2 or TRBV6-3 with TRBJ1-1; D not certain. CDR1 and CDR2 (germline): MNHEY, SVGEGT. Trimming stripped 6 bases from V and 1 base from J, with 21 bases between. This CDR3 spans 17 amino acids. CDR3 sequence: CASSRGPKEPPNTEAFF. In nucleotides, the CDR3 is TGTGCCAGCAGCCGAGGGCCTAAGGAACCCCCGAACACTGAAGCTTTCTTT.

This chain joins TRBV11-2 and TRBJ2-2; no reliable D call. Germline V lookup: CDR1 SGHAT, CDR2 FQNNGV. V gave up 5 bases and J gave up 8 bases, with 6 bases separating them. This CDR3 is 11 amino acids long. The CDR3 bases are TGTGCCAGCAGCCCTCATGGGGAGCTGTTTTTT. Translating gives CASSPHGELFF.

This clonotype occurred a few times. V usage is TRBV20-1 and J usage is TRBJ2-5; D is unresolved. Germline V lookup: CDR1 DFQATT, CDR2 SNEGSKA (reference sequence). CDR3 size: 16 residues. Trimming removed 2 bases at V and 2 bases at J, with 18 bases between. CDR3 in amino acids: CSARPIKRAEQETQYF. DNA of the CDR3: TGCAGTGCTAGACCCATAAAGCGTGCAGAGCAAGAGACCCAGTACTTC.

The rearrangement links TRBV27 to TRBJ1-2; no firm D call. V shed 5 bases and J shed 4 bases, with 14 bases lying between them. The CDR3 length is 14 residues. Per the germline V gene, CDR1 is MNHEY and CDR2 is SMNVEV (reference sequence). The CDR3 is CASSPIWEGYGYTF. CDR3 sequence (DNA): TGTGCCAGCAGTCCAATCTGGGAGGGCTATGGCTACACCTTC.

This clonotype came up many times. The CDR3: CASSTRQGALGTEAFF. The CDR3 DNA reads TGTGCCAGCAGTACCAGACAGGGGGCGTTGGGCACTGAAGCTTTCTTT. V and J are TRBV6-6 and TRBJ1-1, with TRBD1 identical over 10 bases. V trimming: 5 bases; J trimming: 4 bases; junction bases outside the gene matches: 10. CDR1 MNHNY and CDR2 SVGAGI come from the germline V gene (reference sequence). The CDR3 runs to 16 residues.

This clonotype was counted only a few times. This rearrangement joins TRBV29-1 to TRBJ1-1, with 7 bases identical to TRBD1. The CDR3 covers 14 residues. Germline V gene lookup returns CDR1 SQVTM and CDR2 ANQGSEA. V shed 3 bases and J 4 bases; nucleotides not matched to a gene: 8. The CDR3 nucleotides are TGCAGCGTTGAGGAAACAGGGGCGGGCACTGAAGCTTTCTTT. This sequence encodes CSVEETGAGTEAFF.

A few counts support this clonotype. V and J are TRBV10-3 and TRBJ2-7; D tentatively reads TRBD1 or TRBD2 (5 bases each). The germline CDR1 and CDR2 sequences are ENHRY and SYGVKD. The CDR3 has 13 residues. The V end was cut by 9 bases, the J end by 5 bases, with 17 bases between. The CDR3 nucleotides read TGTGCCATACAGGTTCGGCCCGGGGACGAGCAGTACTTC. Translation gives CAIQVRPGDEQYF.

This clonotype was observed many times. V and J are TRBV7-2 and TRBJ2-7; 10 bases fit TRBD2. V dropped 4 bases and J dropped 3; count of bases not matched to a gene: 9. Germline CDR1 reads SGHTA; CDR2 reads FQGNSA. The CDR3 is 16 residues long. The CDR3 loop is CASSSQASGRGYEQYF. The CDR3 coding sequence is TGTGCCAGCAGCTCCCAAGCTAGCGGGAGAGGCTACGAGCAGTACTTC.

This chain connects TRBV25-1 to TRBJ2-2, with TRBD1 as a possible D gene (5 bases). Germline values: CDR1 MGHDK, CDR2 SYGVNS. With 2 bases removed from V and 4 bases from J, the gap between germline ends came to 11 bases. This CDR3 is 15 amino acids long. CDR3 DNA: TGTGCCAGCAGTGAAGACAGAAGCGTCACCGGGGAGCTGTTTTTT. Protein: CASSEDRSVTGELFF.

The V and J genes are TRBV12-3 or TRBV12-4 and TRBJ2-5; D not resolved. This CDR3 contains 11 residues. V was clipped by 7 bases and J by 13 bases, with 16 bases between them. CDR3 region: CASTDLRHLYF. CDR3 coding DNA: TGTGCCAGCACCGACCTTAGGCATCTGTACTTC.

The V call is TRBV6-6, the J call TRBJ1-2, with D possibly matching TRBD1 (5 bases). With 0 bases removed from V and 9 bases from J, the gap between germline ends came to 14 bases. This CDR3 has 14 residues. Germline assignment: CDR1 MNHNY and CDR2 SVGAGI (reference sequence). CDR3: CASSYSIGGGSYTF. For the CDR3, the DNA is TGTGCCAGCAGTTACTCGATCGGCGGGGGAAGCTACACCTTC.

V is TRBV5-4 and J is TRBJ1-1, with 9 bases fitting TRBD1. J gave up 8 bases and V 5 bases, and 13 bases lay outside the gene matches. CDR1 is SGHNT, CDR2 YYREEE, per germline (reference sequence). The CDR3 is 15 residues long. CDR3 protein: CASSSPGQGRSEAFF. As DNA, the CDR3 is TGTGCCAGCAGTTCCCCGGGACAGGGTCGTTCGGAAGCTTTCTTT.

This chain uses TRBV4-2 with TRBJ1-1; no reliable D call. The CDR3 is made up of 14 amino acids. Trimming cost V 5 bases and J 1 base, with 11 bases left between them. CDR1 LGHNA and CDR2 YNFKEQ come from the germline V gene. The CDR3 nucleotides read TGTGCCAGCAGCACCCATCAGAGGAACACTGAAGCTTTCTTT. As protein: CASSTHQRNTEAFF.

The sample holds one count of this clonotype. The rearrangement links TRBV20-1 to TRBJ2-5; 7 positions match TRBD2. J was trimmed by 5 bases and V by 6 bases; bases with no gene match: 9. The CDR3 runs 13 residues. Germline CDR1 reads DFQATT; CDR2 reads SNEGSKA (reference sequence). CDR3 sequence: CSAGRGVRETQYF. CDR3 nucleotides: TGCAGTGCAGGCCGGGGGGTTAGGGAGACCCAGTACTTC.

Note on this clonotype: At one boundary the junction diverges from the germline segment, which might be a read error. CDR3 region: CSAREALSSGNTIDF. Here the CDR3 DNA reads TGCAGTGCTAGAGAGGCCTTAAGCTCTGGAAACACCATCGATTTT. The rearrangement uses TRBV20-1 and TRBJ1-3; D is ambiguous. CDR1 and CDR2 from the germline V gene are DFQATT and SNEGSKA (reference sequence). There are 15 residues in the CDR3.